These 21 T cell receptor beta chains originate from one sample sequenced in a study of cytomegalovirus exposure and HLA in healthy donors. PCR involved 60 Vbeta and 13 Jbeta primers. Produced via immunoSEQ multiplex PCR; TCRdb's table is partial and in-frame only. The specimen's table records under 50,000 clones. The sequencing input was PBMCs. Receptor source: a male donor in good health and CMV-seronegative.

This sequence joins TRBV30 and TRBJ2-2, with 7 bases identical to TRBD2. Germline V gives CDR1 GTSNPN, CDR2 SVGIG (reference sequence). Trimming cost V 2 bases and J 6 bases; bases outside gene matches: 6. The CDR3 totals 14 residues. CDR3 sequence reads: CAWSWLAASGELFF. CDR3 nucleotide sequence: TGTGCCTGGAGTTGGCTAGCGGCCTCCGGGGAGCTGTTTTTT.

The rearrangement links TRBV15 to TRBJ1-2; 8 bases are a match to TRBD1. CDR1 and CDR2 (germline): LNHNV, YYDKDF (reference sequence). The CDR3 runs 17 residues. Germline trimming cut 3 bases from V and 8 bases from J; bases unmatched to any gene: 17. CDR3 in DNA: TGTGCCACCAGCAGGGGGGGACAGGCGGAATCCCCGGGGGGCTACACCTTC. Translation gives CATSRGGQAESPGGYTF.

The J gene is TRBJ1-5, the V gene TRBV4-1; unclear D gene. The CDR3 contains 15 residues. Germline V gene sequence: CDR1 MGHRA, CDR2 YSYEKL. Between the trimmed V and J ends, which lost 1 base and 2 bases, there was a span of 9 bases. The DNA for the CDR3 is TGCGCCAGCAGCCAAGTACCCGGGGGCAATCAGCCCCAGCATTTT. It codes for CASSQVPGGNQPQHF.

The chain carries TRBV7-2 and TRBJ1-1, with D hard to call. CDR3 length: 16 residues. Trimming removed 5 bases from V and 0 bases from J, with 16 bases in between. CDR1 is SGHTA and CDR2 is FQGNSA in the germline V gene. The CDR3 protein is CASSPSGGRMNTEAFF. The DNA of the CDR3 is TGTGCCAGCAGCCCCTCGGGAGGGCGCATGAACACTGAAGCTTTCTTT.

The rearrangement joins TRBV9 to TRBJ1-1; D perhaps matches TRBD1 (5 bases). This CDR3 region has 14 residues. V was pared by 0 bases and J by 4 bases, with 10 bases between. Looked up from germline, CDR1 is SGDLS and CDR2 is YYNGEE. As DNA, the CDR3 is TGTGCCAGCAGCGTAGTATCGACAGTCACTGAAGCTTTCTTT. Its protein product is CASSVVSTVTEAFF.

The CDR3 region is CASSPPLDTEAFF. The CDR3 nucleotides read TGTGCCAGCTCACCACCCCTTGACACTGAAGCTTTCTTT. The genes are TRBV18 and TRBJ1-1; D unclear. Trimming left V 0 bases short and J 3 bases short, with 5 bases between. The CDR3 has 13 residues. Germline V CDR1 and CDR2: KGHSH, LQKENI.

A word on this clone: Other DNA sequences from this sample encode an identical CDR3 as well. This chain links TRBV11-2 with TRBJ2-1; 9 bases are a match to TRBD1. This CDR3 contains 14 residues. J gave up 8 bases and V 5 bases, and 7 bases lay outside the gene matches. Germline-derived CDR1 and CDR2 are SGHAT and FQNNGV. The CDR3 loop is CASSLAQGAHEQFF. The CDR3 bases are TGTGCCAGCAGCCTGGCACAGGGGGCCCATGAGCAGTTCTTC.

V is TRBV19 and J is TRBJ2-7, with 9 bases aligning to TRBD2. Germline values: CDR1 LNHDA, CDR2 SQIVND (reference sequence). V was clipped by 11 bases and J by 3 bases; unmatched bases: 2. This CDR3 spans 11 amino acids. The CDR3 DNA is TGTGCCGCGGGGGGGTTCTACGAGCAGTACTTC. Translating it yields CAAGGFYEQYF.

The CDR3 protein is CASSTTGATEAFF. The CDR3 bases are TGTGCCAGCAGCACGACAGGGGCCACTGAAGCTTTCTTT. The gene calls are TRBV11-2 and TRBJ1-1; TRBD1 agrees at 8 bases. J lost 4 bases, V lost 5 bases, and 3 bases had no gene match. Germline V gene lookup returns CDR1 SGHAT and CDR2 FQNNGV. The CDR3 extends over 13 amino acids.

This rearrangement joins TRBV28 to TRBJ1-3; 8 bases agree with TRBD1. Germline CDR1 MDHEN, CDR2 SYDVKM. The CDR3 runs 15 residues. Trimming at V came to 5 bases and at J to 0 bases, leaving 3 bases not matched to a gene. Here the CDR3 reads CASSDRGSSGNTIYF. In DNA, the CDR3 is TGTGCCAGCAGTGACAGGGGAAGCTCTGGAAACACCATATATTTT.

V gene TRBV27 combines with J gene TRBJ1-4; no reliable D call. The germline V gene encodes CDR1 MNHEY and CDR2 SMNVEV (reference sequence). The V end was cut by 7 bases, the J end by 1 base, with 19 bases between. This CDR3 has 17 amino acids. DNA of the CDR3: TGTGCCAGCACCAAGACCGGGCTCGGGAGAACTAATGAAAAACTGTTTTTT. Translation gives CASTKTGLGRTNEKLFF.

The rearrangement uses TRBV7-2 and TRBJ2-7; 8 nucleotides align to TRBD2. Germline values: CDR1 SGHTA, CDR2 FQGNSA. V lost 0 bases and J lost 4; bases outside the gene matches: 8. The CDR3 consists of 16 residues. DNA for the CDR3: TGTGCCAGCAGCTTAGCCCTGGGTGCTAGCGGGTACGAGCAGTACTTC. Its protein is CASSLALGASGYEQYF.

This rearrangement joins TRBV28 to TRBJ2-1, with 8 bases aligning to TRBD2. Germline CDR1 reads MDHEN; CDR2 reads SYDVKM. The CDR3 consists of 12 residues. V lost 2 bases and J lost 9; bases outside the gene matches: 0. The CDR3 loop is CASSLRGGEQFF. CDR3 bases: TGTGCCAGCAGTTTACGGGGGGGTGAGCAGTTCTTC.

The chain is built from TRBV5-8 and TRBJ1-5, with D tentatively TRBD1 (5 bases). Germline V CDR1 and CDR2: SGHTS, YDEGEE. With 2 bases removed from V and 1 base from J, the gap between germline ends came to 16 bases. This CDR3 is built from 17 residues. The DNA for the CDR3 is TGTGCCAGCAGCTTAGGCAGGGTAGTTGGAAGCAATCAGCCCCAGCATTTT. This sequence encodes CASSLGRVVGSNQPQHF.

This chain joins TRBV7-9 and TRBJ2-7, with D tentatively TRBD1 (5 bases). There are 13 residues in the CDR3. Trimming took 1 base from V and 3 from J, leaving 7 bases between them. Germline V lookup: CDR1 SEHNR, CDR2 FQNEAQ (reference sequence). The CDR3 DNA is TGTGCCAGCAGCTTAGGGGGCAACTACGAGCAGTACTTC. It codes for CASSLGGNYEQYF.

The genes are TRBV13 and TRBJ1-5, with D possibly being TRBD1 (5 bases). The CDR3 contains 14 residues. V was clipped by 4 bases and J by 4 bases, with 11 bases between them. Germline CDR1 and CDR2: PRHDT and FYEKMQ (reference sequence). CDR3 loop: CASSSGLQNQPQHF. CDR3 sequence (DNA): TGTGCCAGCAGCTCGGGACTTCAAAATCAGCCCCAGCATTTT. Full variable domain (remainder filled in from reference TRBV13 and TRBJ1-5): AAGVIQSPRHLIKEKRETATLKCYPIPRHDTVYWYQQGPGQDPQFLISFYEKMQSDKGSIPDRFSAQQFSDYHSELNMSSLELGDSALYFCASSSGLQNQPQHFGDGTRLSIL.

The rearrangement uses TRBV6-5 and TRBJ1-6; TRBD1 matches at 7 bases. Losses at the gene ends were 0 bases for V and 7 bases for J; bases not matched to a gene: 3. This CDR3 has 15 residues. Germline lookup yields CDR1 MNHEY and CDR2 SVGAGI. CDR3 region: CASSYSTGPNSPLHF. In DNA, the CDR3 is TGTGCCAGCAGTTACTCGACAGGGCCGAATTCACCCCTCCACTTT.

The chain has TRBV5-1 and TRBJ1-1, with D perhaps TRBD1 (5 bases). The CDR3 is made up of 15 amino acids. Germline V gene data show CDR1 as SGHRS and CDR2 as YFSETQ. V shed 0 bases and J shed 0 bases, with 9 bases lying between them. CDR3 bases: TGCGCCAGCAGCTTGGCCCAGGGTCTGAACACTGAAGCTTTCTTT. It is translated as CASSLAQGLNTEAFF.

CDR3 residues: CASSFRLTNEKLFF. The CDR3 bases are TGTGCCAGCAGTTTCCGTCTGACTAATGAAAAACTGTTTTTT. The V gene is TRBV27, the J gene TRBJ1-4; D uncertain. Between the trimmed V and J ends, which lost 3 bases and 2 bases, there was a span of 7 bases. Germline assignment: CDR1 MNHEY and CDR2 SMNVEV (reference sequence). The CDR3 contains 14 residues. Combining the CDR3 with reference TRBV27 and TRBJ1-4 gives the whole variable domain EAQVTQNPRYLITVTGKKLTVTCSQNMNHEYMSWYRQDPGLGLRQIYYSMNVEVTDKGDVPEGYKVSRKEKRNFPLILESPSPNQTSLYFCASSFRLTNEKLFFGSGTQLSVL.

The gene calls are TRBV7-9 and TRBJ1-2, with TRBD1 matching over 10 bases. The V and J ends lost 5 bases and 5 bases, in that order; junction bases with no gene match: 5. Germline assignment: CDR1 SEHNR and CDR2 FQNEAQ (reference sequence). This CDR3 region has 14 residues. The CDR3: CASSLGQGVYGYTF. In DNA, the CDR3 is TGTGCCAGCAGCCTAGGACAGGGGGTATATGGCTACACCTTC. The full variable domain, in which reference TRBV7-9 and TRBJ1-2 provide the parts outside the CDR3, is DTGVSQNPRHKITKRGQNVTFRCDPISEHNRLYWYRQTLGQGPEFLTYFQNEAQLEKSRLLSDRFSAERPKGSFSTLEIQRTEQGDSAMYLCASSLGQGVYGYTFGSGTRLTVV.

V is TRBV7-2 and J is TRBJ1-6; 9 bases match TRBD1. This CDR3 region has 15 residues. CDR1 SGHTA and CDR2 FQGNSA come from the germline V gene. V dropped 5 bases and J dropped 9; count of bases not matched to a gene: 8. This CDR3 is CASSPPGTGPSPLHF. DNA for the CDR3: TGTGCCAGCAGCCCTCCCGGGACAGGGCCTTCACCCCTCCACTTT.